The sequence of this T cell receptor beta chain was determined in a study of T cell repertoires in cytomegalovirus infection. About the research overall: Matching HLA type, along with CMV infection, was indicated by public TCR beta signatures. Study findings and constraints: Ex vivo, HLA-C-restricted CMV-specific TCR beta clonotypes prevailed over the rest of the response. There were carriers of CMV plus the relevant HLA, and cumulative public TCR beta family frequency identified them.

Remarks on this clonotype: The antigen remains undetermined.

TCRdb reprocessed the reads via MiXCR and lists one record per CDR3 protein. The sample holds approximately 290,000 distinct CDR3 sequences, around 25% seen once. Germline V CDR1 and CDR2: LNHDA, SQIVND (reference sequence). The CDR3 is 13 amino acids. J was trimmed by 2 bases and V by 8 bases; bases with no gene match: 5. The sequencing input was PBMCs. The source is a human donor in good health (CMV status not recorded). Some clones in this sample may be carry-over from other donors' samples. The rearrangement uses TRBV19 and TRBJ2-5; TRBD1 aligns across 7 bases. In nucleotides, the CDR3 is TGTGCCAGTCGTGGCAGGGGGCAAGAGACCCAGTACTTC. Residues: CASRGRGQETQYF. The whole variable domain, remainder taken from reference TRBV19 and TRBJ2-5, is DGGITQSPKYLFRKEGQNVTLSCEQNLNHDAMYWYRQDPGQGLRLIYYSQIVNDFQKGDIAEGYSVSREKKESFPLTVTSAQKNPTAFYLCASRGRGQETQYFGPGTRLLVL.